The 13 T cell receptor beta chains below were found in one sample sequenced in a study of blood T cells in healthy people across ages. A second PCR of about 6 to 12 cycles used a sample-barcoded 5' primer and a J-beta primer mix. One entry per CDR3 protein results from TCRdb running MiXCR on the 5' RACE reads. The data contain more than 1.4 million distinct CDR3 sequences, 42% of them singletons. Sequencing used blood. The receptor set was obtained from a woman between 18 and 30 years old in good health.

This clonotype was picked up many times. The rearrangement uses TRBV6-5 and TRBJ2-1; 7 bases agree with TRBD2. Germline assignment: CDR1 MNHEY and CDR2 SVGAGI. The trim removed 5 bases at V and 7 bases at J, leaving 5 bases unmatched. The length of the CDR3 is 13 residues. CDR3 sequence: CASSDGEGNEQFF. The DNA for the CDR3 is TGTGCCAGCAGTGACGGGGAGGGAAATGAGCAGTTCTTC.

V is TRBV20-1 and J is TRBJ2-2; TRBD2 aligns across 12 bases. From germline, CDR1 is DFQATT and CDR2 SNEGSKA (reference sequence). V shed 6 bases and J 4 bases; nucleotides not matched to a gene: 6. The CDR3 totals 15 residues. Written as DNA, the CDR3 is TGCAGTGCGATATCTAGCGGGAGGGGCACCGGGGAGCTGTTTTTT. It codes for CSAISSGRGTGELFF.

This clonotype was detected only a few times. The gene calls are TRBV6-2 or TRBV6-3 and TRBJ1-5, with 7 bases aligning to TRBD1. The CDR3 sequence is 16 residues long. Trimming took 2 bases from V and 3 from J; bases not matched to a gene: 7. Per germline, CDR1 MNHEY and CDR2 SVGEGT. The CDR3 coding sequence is TGTGCCAGCAGTTACCCGCCGGGACAGTACAATCAGCCCCAGCATTTT. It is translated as CASSYPPGQYNQPQHF.

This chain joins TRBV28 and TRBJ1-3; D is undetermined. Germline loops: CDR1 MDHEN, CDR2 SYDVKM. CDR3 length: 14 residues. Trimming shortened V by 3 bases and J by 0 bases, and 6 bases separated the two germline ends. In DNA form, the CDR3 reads TGTGCCAGCAGTTTTATCCCCTCTGGAAACACCATATATTTT. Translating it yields CASSFIPSGNTIYF.

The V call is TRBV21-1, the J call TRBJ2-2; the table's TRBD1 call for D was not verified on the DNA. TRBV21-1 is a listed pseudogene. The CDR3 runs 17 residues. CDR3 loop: CASSKESRGRNTGELFF. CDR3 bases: TGTGCCAGCAGCAAAGAAAGCAGGGGACGAAACACCGGGGAGCTGTTTTTT.

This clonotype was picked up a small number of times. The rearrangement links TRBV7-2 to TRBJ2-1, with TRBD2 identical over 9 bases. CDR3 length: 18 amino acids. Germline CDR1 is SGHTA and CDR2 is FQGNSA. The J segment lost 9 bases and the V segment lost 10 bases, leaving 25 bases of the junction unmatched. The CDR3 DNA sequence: TGTGCCATCCTCCTCTTTGAGGTAACCGGGACTAGCTCGGTTGAGCAGTTCTTC. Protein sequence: CAILLFEVTGTSSVEQFF.

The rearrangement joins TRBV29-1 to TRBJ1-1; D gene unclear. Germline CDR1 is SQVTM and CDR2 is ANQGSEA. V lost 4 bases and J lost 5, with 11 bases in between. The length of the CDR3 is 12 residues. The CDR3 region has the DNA TGCAGCGTTGTAATGGATAGGACTGAAGCTTTCTTT. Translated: CSVVMDRTEAFF. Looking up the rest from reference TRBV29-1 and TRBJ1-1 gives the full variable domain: SAVISQKPSRDICQRGTSLTIQCQVDSQVTMMFWYRQQPGQSLTLIATANQGSEATYESGFVIDKFPISRPNLTFSTLTVSNMSPEDSSIYLCSVVMDRTEAFFGQGTRLTVV.

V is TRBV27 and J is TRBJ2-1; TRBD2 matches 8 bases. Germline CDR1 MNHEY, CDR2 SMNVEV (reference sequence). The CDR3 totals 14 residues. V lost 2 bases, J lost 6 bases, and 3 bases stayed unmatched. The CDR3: CASSLELAVNEQFF. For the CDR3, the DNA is TGTGCCAGCAGTTTAGAACTAGCGGTCAATGAGCAGTTCTTC.

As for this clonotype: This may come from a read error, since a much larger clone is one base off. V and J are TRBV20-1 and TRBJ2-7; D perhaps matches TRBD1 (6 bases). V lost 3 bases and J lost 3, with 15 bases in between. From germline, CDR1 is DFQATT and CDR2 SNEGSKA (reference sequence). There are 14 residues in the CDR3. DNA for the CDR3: TGCAGTGCTAGGGCTTTAGGGGGTGTCTACGAGCAGTACTTC. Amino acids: CSARALGGVYEQYF.

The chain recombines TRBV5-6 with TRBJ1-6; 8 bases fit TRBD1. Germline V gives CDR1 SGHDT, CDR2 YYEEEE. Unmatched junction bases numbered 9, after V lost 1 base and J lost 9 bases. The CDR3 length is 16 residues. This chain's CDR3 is CASSLISPGGGSPLHF. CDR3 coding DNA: TGTGCCAGCAGCTTGATTTCCCCAGGGGGCGGTTCACCCCTCCACTTT.

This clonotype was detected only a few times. The CDR3 is CASRMALETQYF. In DNA form, the CDR3 reads TGTGCCAGCAGGATGGCCCTTGAGACCCAGTACTTC. The chain links TRBV6-1 to TRBJ2-5; no clear D. CDR3 size: 12 residues. Germline assignment: CDR1 MNHNS and CDR2 SASEGT. The germline V and J ends were trimmed by 6 bases and 5 bases, with 10 bases remaining between them.

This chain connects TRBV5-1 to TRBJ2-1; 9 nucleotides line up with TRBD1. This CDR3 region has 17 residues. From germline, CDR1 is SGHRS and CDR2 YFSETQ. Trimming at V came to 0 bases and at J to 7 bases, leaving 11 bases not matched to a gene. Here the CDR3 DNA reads TGCGCCAGCAGCTTGGGGGACAGGGAATTTATTGGGAATGAGCAGTTCTTC. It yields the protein CASSLGDREFIGNEQFF.

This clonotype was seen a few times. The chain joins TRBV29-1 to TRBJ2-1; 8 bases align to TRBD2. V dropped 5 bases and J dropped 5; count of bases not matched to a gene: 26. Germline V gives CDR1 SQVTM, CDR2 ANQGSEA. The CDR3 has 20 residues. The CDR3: CSVIFMVASGGPIIDNEQFF. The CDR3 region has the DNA TGCAGCGTTATATTTATGGTGGCAAGCGGGGGTCCCATCATCGACAATGAGCAGTTCTTC.